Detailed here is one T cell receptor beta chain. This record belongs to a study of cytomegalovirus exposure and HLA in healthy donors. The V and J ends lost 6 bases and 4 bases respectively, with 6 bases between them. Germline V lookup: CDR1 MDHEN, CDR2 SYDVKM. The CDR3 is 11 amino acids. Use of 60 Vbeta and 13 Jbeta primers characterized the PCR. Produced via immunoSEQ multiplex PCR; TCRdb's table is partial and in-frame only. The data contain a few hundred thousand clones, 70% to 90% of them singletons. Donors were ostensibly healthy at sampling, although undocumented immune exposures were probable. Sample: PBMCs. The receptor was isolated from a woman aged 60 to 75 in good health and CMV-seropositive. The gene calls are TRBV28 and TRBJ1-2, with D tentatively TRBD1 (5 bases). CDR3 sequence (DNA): TGTGCCAGCAGAGGGGCCTATGGCTACACCTTC. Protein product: CASRGAYGYTF.